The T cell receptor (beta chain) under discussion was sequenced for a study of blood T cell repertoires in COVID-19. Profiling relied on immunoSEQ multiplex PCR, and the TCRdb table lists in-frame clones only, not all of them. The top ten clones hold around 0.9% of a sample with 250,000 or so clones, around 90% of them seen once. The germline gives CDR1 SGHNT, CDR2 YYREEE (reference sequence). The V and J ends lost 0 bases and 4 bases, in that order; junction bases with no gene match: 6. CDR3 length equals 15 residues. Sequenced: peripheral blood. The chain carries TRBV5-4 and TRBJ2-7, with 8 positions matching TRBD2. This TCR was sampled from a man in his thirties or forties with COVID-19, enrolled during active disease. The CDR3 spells CASSLGGTRIYEQYF. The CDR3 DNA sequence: TGTGCCAGCAGCTTGGGTGGGACTAGGATTTACGAGCAGTACTTC.